These 3 T cell receptor beta chains came from one sample sequenced in a study of cytotoxic CD8 clonotypes in ibrutinib-treated CLL. Profiling relied on immunoSEQ multiplex PCR, and the TCRdb table lists in-frame clones only, not all of them. The data show fewer than 100,000 clones, about 86% seen once. The specimen was PBMCs, collected before ibrutinib treatment. The origin of the receptors is a human donor with chronic lymphocytic leukemia.

V gene TRBV4-2 combines with J gene TRBJ1-5; D is ambiguous. V was shortened by 0 bases and J by 7 bases, with 7 bases between the two germline ends. Germline CDR1 and CDR2: LGHNA and YNFKEQ. This CDR3 is 13 amino acids long. For the CDR3, the DNA is TGTGCCAGCAGCCAAGATTCGGTCCAGCCCCAGCATTTT. Encoded protein: CASSQDSVQPQHF.

The chain is built from TRBV11-3 and TRBJ2-7; D unresolved. V was shortened by 5 bases and J by 7 bases, with 18 bases between the two germline ends. There are 14 residues in the CDR3. CDR1 is SGHNT and CDR2 is YENEEA in the germline V gene. CDR3 DNA: TGTGCCAGCAGCCTTGGCAGGACCTTTGGAGAGCAGTACTTC. Translating gives CASSLGRTFGEQYF.

The rearrangement links TRBV19 to TRBJ1-2, with TRBD1 matching over 7 bases. With 4 bases clipped from V and 7 bases from J, the junction kept 9 bases outside the gene matches. The CDR3 contains 14 residues. Germline V gene data show CDR1 as LNHDA and CDR2 as SQIVND (reference sequence). The CDR3 nucleotides are TGTGCCAGTAGTACCGACAGGGAATGGGGTGGCTACACCTTC. This encodes CASSTDREWGGYTF.